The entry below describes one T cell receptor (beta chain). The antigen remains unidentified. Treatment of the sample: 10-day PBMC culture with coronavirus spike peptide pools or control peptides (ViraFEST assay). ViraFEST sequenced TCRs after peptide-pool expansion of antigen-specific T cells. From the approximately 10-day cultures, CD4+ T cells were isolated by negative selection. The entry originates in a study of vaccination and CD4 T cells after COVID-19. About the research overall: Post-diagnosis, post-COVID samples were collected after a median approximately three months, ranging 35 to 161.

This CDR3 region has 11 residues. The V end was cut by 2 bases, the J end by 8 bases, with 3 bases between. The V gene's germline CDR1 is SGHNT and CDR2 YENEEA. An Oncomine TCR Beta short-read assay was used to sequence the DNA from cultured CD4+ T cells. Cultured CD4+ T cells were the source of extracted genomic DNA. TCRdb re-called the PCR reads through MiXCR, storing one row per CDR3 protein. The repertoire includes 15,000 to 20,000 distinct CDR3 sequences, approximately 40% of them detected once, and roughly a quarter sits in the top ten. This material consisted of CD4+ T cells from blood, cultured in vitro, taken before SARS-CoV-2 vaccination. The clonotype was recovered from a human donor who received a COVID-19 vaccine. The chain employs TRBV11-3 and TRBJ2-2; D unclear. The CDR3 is CASSLRGELFF. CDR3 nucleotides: TGTGCCAGCAGCTTAAGGGGGGAGCTGTTTTTT.